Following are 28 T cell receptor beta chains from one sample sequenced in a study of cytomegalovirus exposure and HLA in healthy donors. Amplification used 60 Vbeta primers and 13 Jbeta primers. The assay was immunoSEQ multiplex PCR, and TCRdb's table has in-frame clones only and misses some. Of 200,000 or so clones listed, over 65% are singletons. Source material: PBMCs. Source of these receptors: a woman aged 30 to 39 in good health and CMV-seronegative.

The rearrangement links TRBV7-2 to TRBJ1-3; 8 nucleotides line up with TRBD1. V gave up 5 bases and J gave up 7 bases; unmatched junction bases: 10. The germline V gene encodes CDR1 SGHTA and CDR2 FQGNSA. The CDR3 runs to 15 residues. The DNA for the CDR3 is TGTGCCAGCAGCCAGAGGGACAGGTTCGGTAACACCATATATTTT. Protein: CASSQRDRFGNTIYF.

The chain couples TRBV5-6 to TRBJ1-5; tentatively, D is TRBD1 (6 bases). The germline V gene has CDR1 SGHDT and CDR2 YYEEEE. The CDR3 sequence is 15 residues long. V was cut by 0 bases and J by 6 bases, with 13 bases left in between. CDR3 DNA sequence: TGTGCCAGCAGCTTGGGCAGGGGTGTTGGTCAGCCCCAGCATTTT. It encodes CASSLGRGVGQPQHF.

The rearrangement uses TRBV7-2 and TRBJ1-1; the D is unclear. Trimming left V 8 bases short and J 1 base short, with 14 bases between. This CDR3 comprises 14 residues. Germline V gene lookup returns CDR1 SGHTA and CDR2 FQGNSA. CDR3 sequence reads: CASLRGLANTEAFF. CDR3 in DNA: TGTGCCAGCCTACGTGGACTGGCGAACACTGAAGCTTTCTTT.

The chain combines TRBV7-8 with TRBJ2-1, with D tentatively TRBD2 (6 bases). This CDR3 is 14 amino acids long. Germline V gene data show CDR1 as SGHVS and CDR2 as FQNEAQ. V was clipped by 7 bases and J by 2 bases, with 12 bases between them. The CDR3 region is CASTGGPAYNEQFF. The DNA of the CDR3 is TGTGCCAGCACCGGGGGTCCCGCCTACAATGAGCAGTTCTTC.

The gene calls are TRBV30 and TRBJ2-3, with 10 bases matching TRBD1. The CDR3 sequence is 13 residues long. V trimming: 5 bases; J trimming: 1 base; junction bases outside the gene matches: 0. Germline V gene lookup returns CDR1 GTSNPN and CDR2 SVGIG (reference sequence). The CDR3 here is CAWGTGGTDTQYF. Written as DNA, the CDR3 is TGTGCCTGGGGGACAGGGGGCACAGATACGCAGTATTTT.

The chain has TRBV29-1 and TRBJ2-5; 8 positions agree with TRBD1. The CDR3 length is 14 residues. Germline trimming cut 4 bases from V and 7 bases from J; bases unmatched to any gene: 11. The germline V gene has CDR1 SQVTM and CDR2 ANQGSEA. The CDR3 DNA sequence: TGCAGCGTTGGTTGGGACAGGCCCTCGGGGACCCAGTACTTC. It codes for CSVGWDRPSGTQYF.

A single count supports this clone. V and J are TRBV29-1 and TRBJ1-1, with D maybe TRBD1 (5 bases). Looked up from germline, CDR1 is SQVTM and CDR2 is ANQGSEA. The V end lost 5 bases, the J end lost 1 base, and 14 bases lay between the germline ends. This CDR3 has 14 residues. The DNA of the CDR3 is TGCAGCGTTCCACCCGGAAGGGGGAACACTGAAGCTTTCTTT. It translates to CSVPPGRGNTEAFF.

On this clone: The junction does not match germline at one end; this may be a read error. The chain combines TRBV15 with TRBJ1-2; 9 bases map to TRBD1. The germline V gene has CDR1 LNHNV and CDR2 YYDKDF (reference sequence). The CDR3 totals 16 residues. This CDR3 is CATSRDQIRTGVGYPF. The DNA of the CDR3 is TGTGCCACCAGCAGAGATCAGATTAGGACAGGGGTCGGCTACCCCTTC.

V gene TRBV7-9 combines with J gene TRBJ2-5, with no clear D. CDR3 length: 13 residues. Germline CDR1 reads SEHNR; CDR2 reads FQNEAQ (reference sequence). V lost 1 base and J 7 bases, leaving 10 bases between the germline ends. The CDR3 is CASSLGGGGTQYF. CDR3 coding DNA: TGTGCCAGCAGCTTAGGAGGTGGCGGGACCCAGTACTTC.

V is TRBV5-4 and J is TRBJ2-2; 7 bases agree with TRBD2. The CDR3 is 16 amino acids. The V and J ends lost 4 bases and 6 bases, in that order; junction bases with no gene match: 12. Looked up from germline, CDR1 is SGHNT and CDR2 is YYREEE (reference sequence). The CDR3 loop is CASSPERLAVAGELFF. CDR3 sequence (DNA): TGTGCCAGCAGCCCCGAGCGACTAGCAGTCGCCGGGGAGCTGTTTTTT.

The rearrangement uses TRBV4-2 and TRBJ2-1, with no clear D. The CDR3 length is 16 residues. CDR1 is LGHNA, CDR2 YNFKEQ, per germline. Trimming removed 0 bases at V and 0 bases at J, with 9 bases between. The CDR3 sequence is CASSQDSVGSYNEQFF. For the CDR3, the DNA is TGTGCCAGCAGCCAAGATTCGGTTGGCTCCTACAATGAGCAGTTCTTC.

The CDR3 region has the DNA TGCAGTGCAATAGCAGATACGCAGTATTTT. Amino acid sequence: CSAIADTQYF. The chain employs TRBV20-1 and TRBJ2-3, with D hard to call. Germline CDR1 is DFQATT and CDR2 is SNEGSKA (reference sequence). This CDR3 spans 10 amino acids. V lost 6 bases and J lost 4, with 5 bases in between.

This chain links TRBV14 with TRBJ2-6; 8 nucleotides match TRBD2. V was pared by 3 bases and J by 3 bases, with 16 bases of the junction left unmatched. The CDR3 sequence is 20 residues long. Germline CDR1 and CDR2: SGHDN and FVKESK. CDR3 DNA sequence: TGTGCCAGCAGCCAGTTTACGATCGGGGGGGCTCTAGGTGGGGCCAACGTCCTGACTTTC. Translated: CASSQFTIGGALGGANVLTF.

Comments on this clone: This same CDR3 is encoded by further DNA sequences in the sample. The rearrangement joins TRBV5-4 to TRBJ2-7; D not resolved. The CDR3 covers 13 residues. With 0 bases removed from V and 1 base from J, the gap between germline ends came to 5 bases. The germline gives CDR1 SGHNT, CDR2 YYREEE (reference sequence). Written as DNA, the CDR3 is TGTGCCAGCAGCTTGGATCTTTCCTACGAGCAGTACTTC. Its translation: CASSLDLSYEQYF.

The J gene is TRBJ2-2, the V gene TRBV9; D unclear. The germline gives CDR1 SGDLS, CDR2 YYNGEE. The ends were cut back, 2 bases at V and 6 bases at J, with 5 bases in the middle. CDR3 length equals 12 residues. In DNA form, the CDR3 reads TGTGCCAGCAGCGTTTATTCCGGGGAGCTGTTTTTT. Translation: CASSVYSGELFF.

The CDR3 sequence: CASSLVAGEETQYF. In DNA form, the CDR3 reads TGTGCCAGCAGTTTAGTTGCGGGAGAGGAGACCCAGTACTTC. This chain joins TRBV28 and TRBJ2-5, with 7 bases identical to TRBD2. V was pared by 2 bases and J by 5 bases, with 5 bases of the junction left unmatched. CDR3 length: 14 residues. Germline assignment: CDR1 MDHEN and CDR2 SYDVKM.

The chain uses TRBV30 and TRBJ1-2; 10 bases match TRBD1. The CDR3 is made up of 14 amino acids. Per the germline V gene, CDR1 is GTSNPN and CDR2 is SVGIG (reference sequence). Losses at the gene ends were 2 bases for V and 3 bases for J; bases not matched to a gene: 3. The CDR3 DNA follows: TGTGCCTGGAGTAGGACAGGGGGGGACTATGGCTACACCTTC. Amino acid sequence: CAWSRTGGDYGYTF.

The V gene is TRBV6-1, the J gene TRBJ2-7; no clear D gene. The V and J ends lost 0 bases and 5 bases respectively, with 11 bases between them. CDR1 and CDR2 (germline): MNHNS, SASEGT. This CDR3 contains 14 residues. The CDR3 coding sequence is TGTGCCAGCAGTGAAGCCCACCAGGCGAACGAGCAGTACTTC. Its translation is CASSEAHQANEQYF.

Written as DNA, the CDR3 is TGTGCCAGCAGCGCCGGGGTCTGGGGGGAGCCCCAGCATTTT. Translating gives CASSAGVWGEPQHF. V is TRBV9 and J is TRBJ1-5, with a weak D call TRBD1 (5 bases). Germline V CDR1 and CDR2: SGDLS, YYNGEE. Trimming stripped 3 bases from V and 8 bases from J, with 15 bases between. This CDR3 is built from 14 residues.

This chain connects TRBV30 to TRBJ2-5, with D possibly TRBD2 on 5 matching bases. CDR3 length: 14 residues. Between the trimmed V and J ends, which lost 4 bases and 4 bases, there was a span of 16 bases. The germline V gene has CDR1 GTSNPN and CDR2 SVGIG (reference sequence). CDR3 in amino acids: CAWNPASMGETQYF. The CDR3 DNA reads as TGTGCCTGGAACCCGGCTAGCATGGGAGAGACCCAGTACTTC. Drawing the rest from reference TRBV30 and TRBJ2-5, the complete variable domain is SQTIHQWPATLVQPVGSPLSLECTVEGTSNPNLYWYRQAAGRGLQLLFYSVGIGQISSEVPQNLSASRPQDRQFILSSKKLLLSDSGFYLCAWNPASMGETQYFGPGTRLLVL.

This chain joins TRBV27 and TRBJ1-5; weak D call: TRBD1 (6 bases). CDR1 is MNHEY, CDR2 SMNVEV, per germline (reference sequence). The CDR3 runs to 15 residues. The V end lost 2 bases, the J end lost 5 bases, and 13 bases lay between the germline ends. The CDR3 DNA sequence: TGTGCCAGCAGTTTAAACAGGGCAGGGGATCAGCCCCAGCATTTT. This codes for CASSLNRAGDQPQHF.

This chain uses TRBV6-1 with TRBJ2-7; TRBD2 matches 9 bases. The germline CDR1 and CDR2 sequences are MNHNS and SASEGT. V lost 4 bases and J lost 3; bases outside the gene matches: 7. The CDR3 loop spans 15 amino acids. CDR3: CASSGRQRGDYEQYF. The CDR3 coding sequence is TGTGCCAGCAGTGGCCGCCAGCGGGGGGACTACGAGCAGTACTTC.

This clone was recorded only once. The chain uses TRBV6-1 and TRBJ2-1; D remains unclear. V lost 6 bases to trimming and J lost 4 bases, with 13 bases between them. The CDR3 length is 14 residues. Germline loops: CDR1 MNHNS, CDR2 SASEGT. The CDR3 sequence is CASSTRNIYNEQFF. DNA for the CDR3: TGTGCCAGCAGCACACGTAACATTTACAATGAGCAGTTCTTC.

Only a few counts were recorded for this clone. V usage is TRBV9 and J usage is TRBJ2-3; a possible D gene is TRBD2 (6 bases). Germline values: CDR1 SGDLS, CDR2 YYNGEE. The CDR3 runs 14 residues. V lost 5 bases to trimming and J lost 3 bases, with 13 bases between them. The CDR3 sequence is CASSVRDSTDTQYF. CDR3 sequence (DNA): TGTGCCAGCAGTGTGCGGGACTCAACAGATACGCAGTATTTT.

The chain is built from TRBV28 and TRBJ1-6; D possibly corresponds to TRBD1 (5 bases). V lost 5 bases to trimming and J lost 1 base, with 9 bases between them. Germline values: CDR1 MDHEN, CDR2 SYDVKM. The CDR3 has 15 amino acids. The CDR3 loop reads CASSDTGSYNSPLHF. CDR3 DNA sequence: TGTGCCAGCAGTGATACAGGATCCTATAATTCACCCCTCCACTTT.

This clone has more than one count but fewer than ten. CDR3 protein: CASSPRTSGGESNQETQYF. The CDR3 coding sequence is TGTGCCAGCAGCCCCCGGACTAGCGGGGGGGAGAGCAACCAAGAGACCCAGTACTTC. The V and J genes are TRBV21-1 and TRBJ2-5; the D call in the table, TRBD2, was not verified against the DNA. TRBV21-1 is a recognized pseudogene. This CDR3 has 19 amino acids.

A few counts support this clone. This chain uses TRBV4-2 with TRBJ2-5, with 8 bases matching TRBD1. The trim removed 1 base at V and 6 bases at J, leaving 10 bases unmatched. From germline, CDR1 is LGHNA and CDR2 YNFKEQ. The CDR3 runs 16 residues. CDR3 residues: CASSQVETGEGKTQYF. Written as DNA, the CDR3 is TGTGCCAGCAGCCAAGTTGAGACAGGGGAAGGAAAGACCCAGTACTTC.

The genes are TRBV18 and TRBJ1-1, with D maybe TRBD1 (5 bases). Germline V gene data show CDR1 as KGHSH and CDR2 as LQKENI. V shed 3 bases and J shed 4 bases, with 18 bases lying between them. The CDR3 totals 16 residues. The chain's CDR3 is CASSPITQGVGTEAFF. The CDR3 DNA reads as TGTGCCAGCTCACCGATAACTCAGGGTGTCGGCACTGAAGCTTTCTTT.